This T cell receptor beta chain came from a study of T cell responses to AZD1222 COVID-19 vaccine. The study's findings and limits: Only a handful of AZD1222 recipients, roughly 6 in all, had baseline seropositivity. White British ancestry dominated among donors, who included more females, and clonal diversity was possibly underestimated. Regions 160-218 and 743-854 dominated among vaccine-associated CD4 TCRs spanning spike.

The V end was cut by 5 bases, the J end by 11 bases, with 10 bases between. CDR3 size: 12 residues. Some clones are missing from TCRdb's copy, which holds only in-frame ones; the method was immunoSEQ multiplex PCR. The table records more than 120,000 clones, under 95% of them present only once. In the case of this clone: What it recognizes is unknown.

The input for sequencing was peripheral blood, taken on day 0 of AZD1222 vaccination. This clonotype was sampled from an adult in good health. The chain carries TRBV12-3 or TRBV12-4 and TRBJ1-6; D uncertain. The CDR3 region is CASSLFTAPLHF. CDR3 nucleotides: TGTGCCAGCAGTCTATTCACGGCACCCCTCCACTTT.